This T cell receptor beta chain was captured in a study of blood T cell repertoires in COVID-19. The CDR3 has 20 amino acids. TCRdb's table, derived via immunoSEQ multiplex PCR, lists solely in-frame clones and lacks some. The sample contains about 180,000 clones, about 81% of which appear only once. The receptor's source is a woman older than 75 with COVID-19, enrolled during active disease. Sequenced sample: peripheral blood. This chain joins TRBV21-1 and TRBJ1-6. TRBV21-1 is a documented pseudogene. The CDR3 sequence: CASSKVSLSFAGPSNSPLHF. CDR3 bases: TGTGCCAGCAGCAAAGTGTCATTGTCATTTGCGGGCCCCAGTAATTCACCCCTCCACTTT.